The next 11 T cell receptor beta chains were all read from a single sample in a study of T-cell memory formation after mild COVID-19. TCRdb re-called the 5' RACE reads with MiXCR, one entry per CDR3 protein. Counted here are about 560,000 distinct CDR3 sequences, roughly a fifth occurring once; the ten biggest clones make up 7% to 9%. Sequenced sample: PBMCs or a T cell subset sorted from them (not recorded which). These receptors all come from an adult woman who had mild COVID-19 (a few samples of this study predate the infection). Cell type and time point are not known.

The chain has TRBV4-1 and TRBJ2-3; 9 bases match TRBD2. The CDR3 spans 15 residues. Germline V CDR1 and CDR2: MGHRA, YSYEKL. The trim removed 5 bases at V and 3 bases at J, leaving 6 bases unmatched. This chain's CDR3 is CASSTRLAATDTQYF. CDR3 DNA: TGCGCCAGCAGCACAAGACTAGCGGCGACAGATACGCAGTATTTT.

In regard to this clonotype: A read error may be the cause here, since a much bigger clone is one base away. The V and J genes are TRBV6-2 or TRBV6-3 and TRBJ1-1, with D uncertain. The CDR3 runs 11 residues. V was clipped by 7 bases and J by 1 base, with 4 bases between them. Germline V gives CDR1 MNHEY, CDR2 SVGEGT. The DNA for the CDR3 is TGTGCCAGCACCAAGAACACTGAAGCTTTCTTT. Translating gives CASTKNTEAFF.

The rearrangement uses TRBV5-1 and TRBJ1-2; perhaps TRBD1 as D (6 bases). V gave up 0 bases and J gave up 9 bases, with 12 bases separating them. CDR3 length: 13 residues. Germline CDR1 is SGHRS and CDR2 is YFSETQ. CDR3 in DNA: TGCGCCAGCAGCTTGGCCGGGACATATAGCTACACCTTC. Encoded protein: CASSLAGTYSYTF.

This clonotype was counted a few times. The chain has TRBV7-8 and TRBJ2-7; D tentatively fits TRBD1 or TRBD2 (5 bases each). This CDR3 spans 17 amino acids. V was trimmed by 0 bases and J by 5 bases, leaving 20 bases between them. Germline loops: CDR1 SGHVS, CDR2 FQNEAQ. The CDR3 nucleotides are TGTGCCAGCAGCTTAGCTCCGGGGACGTACCCCCTGGACGAGCAGTACTTC. This codes for CASSLAPGTYPLDEQYF.

This clonotype was observed a handful of times. The chain employs TRBV5-1 and TRBJ2-1; 10 positions match TRBD2. Trimming cost V 4 bases and J 7 bases; bases outside gene matches: 14. CDR1 and CDR2 from the germline V gene are SGHRS and YFSETQ. CDR3 length: 17 residues. For the CDR3, the DNA is TGCGCCAGCAGCACCCGGGCCCTAGCGGGAGACTTTAATGAGCAGTTCTTC. It specifies CASSTRALAGDFNEQFF.

The chain carries TRBV30 and TRBJ1-2, with 8 nucleotides matching TRBD1. Germline V lookup: CDR1 GTSNPN, CDR2 SVGIG (reference sequence). V trimming: 2 bases; J trimming: 6 bases; junction bases outside the gene matches: 5. The CDR3 covers 13 residues. The CDR3 sequence is CAWSPTGAHGYTF. CDR3 in DNA: TGTGCCTGGAGTCCGACAGGGGCACATGGCTACACCTTC.

This chain connects TRBV5-8 to TRBJ2-7; 8 bases match TRBD1. The CDR3 totals 13 residues. Germline loops: CDR1 SGHTS, CDR2 YDEGEE. Losses at the gene ends were 3 bases for V and 13 bases for J; bases not matched to a gene: 12. CDR3 sequence reads: CASSSIDYRGDYF. CDR3 nucleotide sequence: TGTGCCAGCAGCTCAATTGACTACAGGGGGGATTACTTC.

V usage is TRBV5-1 and J usage is TRBJ2-5; TRBD1 agrees at 7 bases. Germline V CDR1 and CDR2: SGHRS, YFSETQ. V was clipped by 2 bases and J by 5 bases; unmatched bases: 6. The CDR3 covers 14 residues. The CDR3 region has the DNA TGCGCCAGCAGCTTCAGGGGGTCCGGGGAGACCCAGTACTTC. The encoded protein is CASSFRGSGETQYF.

The table lists this clonotype with a few counts. Here the CDR3 DNA reads TGTGCCAGCACCAAAAGCGGGGGCCATCGCACAGATACGCAGTATTTT. Encoded protein: CASTKSGGHRTDTQYF. The rearrangement links TRBV27 to TRBJ2-3; TRBD2 matches at 8 bases. The CDR3 is made up of 16 amino acids. Germline CDR1 and CDR2: MNHEY and SMNVEV (reference sequence). J gave up 1 base and V 7 bases, and 10 bases lay outside the gene matches.

Ten or more counts support this clonotype. In DNA, the CDR3 is TGTGCCACCAGTGACCAAGTACAGAGTCAAGAGACCCAGTACTTC. Its translation: CATSDQVQSQETQYF. The chain links TRBV24-1 to TRBJ2-5; D unclear. This CDR3 has 15 amino acids. Per the germline V gene, CDR1 is KGHDR and CDR2 is SFDVKD. Trimming took off 4 bases at V and 2 bases at J, with 13 bases between the two ends.

Only a few counts were recorded for this clonotype. The chain uses TRBV29-1 and TRBJ2-7; TRBD1 agrees at 7 bases. The CDR3 has 13 residues. Trimming cost V 7 bases and J 0 bases; bases outside gene matches: 6. Germline-derived CDR1 and CDR2 are SQVTM and ANQGSEA. The CDR3 reads CSASGTASYEQYF. The CDR3 nucleotides read TGCAGCGCCTCCGGGACAGCCTCCTACGAGCAGTACTTC.